This is a list of T cell receptor beta chains from one sample in a study of T cell responses to AZD1222 COVID-19 vaccine. TCRdb keeps only in-frame clones here, not all; method: immunoSEQ multiplex PCR. Found here are approximately 120,000 clones, 75% to 90% of them singletons; the top ten hold 4.4%. This sample comprised peripheral blood, obtained 28 days after the second AZD1222 dose. Receptors were obtained from an adult who received the AZD1222 COVID-19 vaccine. CDR3s leave out the opening cysteine and the closing phenylalanine or tryptophan.

CDR3aa: ASSLLTGGDDEQY
v_gene: TRBV28
j_gene: TRBJ2-7

CDR3aa: ASSKAPTGQRNEAF
v_gene: TRBV27
j_gene: TRBJ1-1

CDR3aa: ASSSQENQPQH
v_gene: TRBV12-3/TRBV12-4
j_gene: TRBJ1-5

CDR3aa: ASSQEQLPSYGYT
v_gene: TRBV4-1
j_gene: TRBJ1-2

CDR3aa: ASSLDRPPLH
v_gene: TRBV11-2
j_gene: TRBJ1-6

CDR3aa: ATDCDEQY
v_gene: TRBV24-1
j_gene: TRBJ2-7

CDR3aa: ASSLEGAGKTEAF
v_gene: TRBV5-1
j_gene: TRBJ1-1

CDR3aa: ASSYDNSNQPQH
v_gene: TRBV6-2/TRBV6-3
j_gene: TRBJ1-5

CDR3aa: ASSQSEETQY
v_gene: TRBV6-5
j_gene: TRBJ2-5

CDR3aa: ASSLSASGGADTQY
v_gene: TRBV11-2
j_gene: TRBJ2-3

CDR3aa: ASGSRGANTGELF
v_gene: TRBV4-2
j_gene: TRBJ2-2

CDR3aa: AISDQGSNQPQH
v_gene: TRBV10-3
j_gene: TRBJ1-5

CDR3aa: ASSWTGSSYNEQF
v_gene: TRBV7-6
j_gene: TRBJ2-1

CDR3aa: ASSVALTTSEQY
v_gene: TRBV9
j_gene: TRBJ2-7

CDR3aa: ASSYPPGRGRVGNTEAF
v_gene: TRBV28
j_gene: TRBJ1-1

CDR3aa: ASSLLRASSGNTIY
v_gene: TRBV6-2/TRBV6-3
j_gene: TRBJ1-3

CDR3aa: ATSALGLLSEAEESYNEQF
v_gene: TRBV24-1
j_gene: TRBJ2-1

CDR3aa: ASSLSGEGGYT
v_gene: TRBV5-1
j_gene: TRBJ1-2

CDR3aa: ASSLTNVRGGETQY
v_gene: TRBV27
j_gene: TRBJ2-5

CDR3aa: ASGVSGQRLAEAF
v_gene: TRBV6-5
j_gene: TRBJ1-1

CDR3aa: ASSFGRGNQPQH
v_gene: TRBV5-6
j_gene: TRBJ1-5

CDR3aa: ASSPRENLWTPLH
v_gene: TRBV28
j_gene: TRBJ1-6

CDR3aa: ASSLGSYSYNSPLH
v_gene: TRBV7-2
j_gene: TRBJ1-6

CDR3aa: AISTTSGGYNEQF
v_gene: TRBV10-3
j_gene: TRBJ2-1

CDR3aa: ASSLGGQENSPLH
v_gene: TRBV7-8
j_gene: TRBJ1-6

CDR3aa: ASSLVPWTSGGSNEQF
v_gene: TRBV11-3
j_gene: TRBJ2-1

CDR3aa: ASSPPPRQGNTEAF
v_gene: TRBV4-2
j_gene: TRBJ1-1

CDR3aa: AWNRGQGGAEAF
v_gene: TRBV30
j_gene: TRBJ1-1

CDR3aa: AVKGTGDNQPQH
v_gene: TRBV24-1
j_gene: TRBJ1-5

CDR3aa: ASSVGTGGPNYGYT
v_gene: TRBV9
j_gene: TRBJ1-2

CDR3aa: ASRTGETQY
v_gene: TRBV12-3/TRBV12-4
j_gene: TRBJ2-5

CDR3aa: ASSYGTGPLNQPQH
v_gene: TRBV6-5
j_gene: TRBJ1-5

CDR3aa: ASSPRQGSTNYGYT
v_gene: TRBV14
j_gene: TRBJ1-2

CDR3aa: ASSLGTKNTGELF
v_gene: TRBV3-1/TRBV3-2
j_gene: TRBJ2-2

CDR3aa: ARIRANTEAF
v_gene: TRBV6-7
j_gene: TRBJ1-1

CDR3aa: AGGVGNQPQH
v_gene: TRBV30
j_gene: TRBJ1-5

CDR3aa: ASTDRAFYYGYT
v_gene: TRBV28
j_gene: TRBJ1-2

CDR3aa: ASPRGTNSPLH
v_gene: TRBV2
j_gene: TRBJ1-6

CDR3aa: ASSRADSNQPQH
v_gene: TRBV6-5
j_gene: TRBJ1-5

CDR3aa: ASSSIQQGYQPQH
v_gene: TRBV5-6
j_gene: TRBJ1-5

CDR3aa: ASSLRGGLAVSRRTDTQY
v_gene: TRBV28
j_gene: TRBJ2-3

CDR3aa: ASSLGGLGSYEQY
v_gene: TRBV5-1
j_gene: TRBJ2-7

CDR3aa: ASSLNPGRASEKLF
v_gene: TRBV5-1
j_gene: TRBJ1-4

CDR3aa: AWRPPVNTEAF
v_gene: TRBV30
j_gene: TRBJ1-1

CDR3aa: ASSTGGWVPKG
v_gene: TRBV19
j_gene: TRBJ1-1

CDR3aa: ASSSLDRPIYNEQF
v_gene: TRBV6-2/TRBV6-3
j_gene: TRBJ2-1

CDR3aa: ASSYRQGASEKLF
v_gene: TRBV7-2
j_gene: TRBJ1-4

CDR3aa: ASSLQEDTQY
v_gene: TRBV7-9
j_gene: TRBJ2-3

CDR3aa: ATSDPGQGEDQPQH
v_gene: TRBV24-1
j_gene: TRBJ1-5

CDR3aa: ASRLEVEY
v_gene: TRBV12-2
j_gene: TRBJ2-3